This entry lists 6 T cell receptor beta chains sequenced from one sample in a study of cytomegalovirus exposure and HLA in healthy donors. The PCR was carried out with 60 Vbeta primers and 13 Jbeta primers. Generated by immunoSEQ multiplex PCR, the TCRdb table keeps only in-frame clones and is missing some. The sample yields about 190,000 clones, approximately 81% seen once. Material: PBMCs. The receptors shown here come from a man between 50 and 59 years old in good health and CMV-seronegative.

This chain links TRBV29-1 with TRBJ1-4; possible D gene TRBD1, 6 bases. Trimming shortened V by 5 bases and J by 0 bases, and 13 bases separated the two germline ends. The CDR3 extends over 15 amino acids. Germline CDR1 is SQVTM and CDR2 is ANQGSEA. This chain's CDR3 is CSVRAGAATNEKLFF. CDR3 in DNA: TGCAGCGTTCGAGCGGGGGCCGCAACTAATGAAAAACTGTTTTTT.

The V gene is TRBV30, the J gene TRBJ1-6; D possibly corresponds to TRBD1 (6 bases). This CDR3 spans 14 amino acids. With 8 bases removed from V and 10 bases from J, the gap between germline ends came to 21 bases. Germline CDR1 is GTSNPN and CDR2 is SVGIG (reference sequence). CDR3 nucleotide sequence: TGTGCCGTACTACCCGGCAGGGGAGAATCACCCCTCCACTTT. This sequence encodes CAVLPGRGESPLHF. Using reference TRBV30 and TRBJ1-6 for the parts outside the CDR3, the full variable domain is SQTIHQWPATLVQPVGSPLSLECTVEGTSNPNLYWYRQAAGRGLQLLFYSVGIGQISSEVPQNLSASRPQDRQFILSSKKLLLSDSGFYLCAVLPGRGESPLHFGNGTRLTVT.

This chain joins TRBV18 and TRBJ2-1, with D perhaps TRBD1 (5 bases). Deletions cut 0 bases from V and 7 bases from J, with 19 bases between. CDR1 is KGHSH, CDR2 LQKENI, per germline. The CDR3 is made up of 17 amino acids. The CDR3 is CASSPPLGTLGRNEQFF. The CDR3 DNA sequence: TGTGCCAGCTCACCACCGTTAGGTACTTTGGGGCGGAATGAGCAGTTCTTC.

The genes are TRBV13 and TRBJ2-3, with 11 bases matching TRBD2. The CDR3 contains 18 residues. Germline loops: CDR1 PRHDT, CDR2 FYEKMQ (reference sequence). Trimming took 0 bases from V and 0 from J; bases not matched to a gene: 5. CDR3: CASSLGTSGVTSTDTQYF. In DNA, the CDR3 is TGTGCCAGCAGCTTAGGGACTAGCGGGGTTACTAGCACAGATACGCAGTATTTT.

J is TRBJ1-1 and V is TRBV11-3; possibly TRBD1 for D (6 bases). This CDR3 is 14 amino acids long. Germline CDR1 and CDR2: SGHNT and YENEEA. Deletions cut 5 bases from V and 0 bases from J, with 10 bases between. The CDR3 sequence is CASSKPGVNTEAFF. In DNA form, the CDR3 reads TGTGCCAGCAGCAAACCAGGGGTGAACACTGAAGCTTTCTTT.

The chain links TRBV27 to TRBJ2-5; 7 bases are a match to TRBD1. Germline CDR1 MNHEY, CDR2 SMNVEV (reference sequence). The CDR3 totals 13 residues. V dropped 2 bases and J dropped 6; count of bases not matched to a gene: 3. CDR3 in amino acids: CASSLEGAKTQYF. The CDR3 DNA reads as TGTGCCAGCAGTTTAGAGGGGGCGAAGACCCAGTACTTC.